The rows below give T cell receptor beta chains drawn from one sample of a study of persistence of HIV-infected CD4 T cells. Measured with immunoSEQ multiplex PCR; TCRdb has only the in-frame clones, and not every one. The sample lists 37,000 or so clones; roughly 87% were seen once. The antigens of these receptors remain unknown. The sequenced sample was CD4+ T cells sorted from PBMCs after 18-hour stimulation, obtained from a patient who received antiretroviral therapy. These receptors were taken from an adult man with HIV who was CMV-seropositive. Both conserved end residues are part of each CDR3. D genes are given only for firm matches. For some rows the clone size is stated as once, few or many, or as a class when expanded; others skip it.

V: TRBV2; J: TRBJ2-7; D: NA; size: NA; CDR3: CASLGQLTSYEQYF; DNA: TGTGCCAGCCTTGGACAGCTGACCTCCTACGAGCAGTACTTC
V: TRBV30; J: TRBJ1-1; D: NA; size: NA; CDR3: CAWSTSGVGNTEAFF; DNA: TGTGCCTGGAGTACCTCGGGGGTTGGGAACACTGAAGCTTTCTTT
V: TRBV9; J: TRBJ2-1; D: NA; size: NA; CDR3: CASSVSGTHTNNEQFF; DNA: TGTGCCAGCAGCGTATCTGGGACTCATACTAACAATGAGCAGTTCTTC
V: TRBV6-6; J: TRBJ2-4; D: TRBD1; size: NA; CDR3: CASSYPLGQGRNIQYF; DNA: TGTGCCAGCAGTTACCCTCTCGGACAGGGACGAAACATTCAGTACTTC
V: TRBV5-1; J: TRBJ1-5; D: NA; size: NA; CDR3: CASSCRLYSNQPQHF; DNA: TGCGCCAGCAGCTGCCGACTCTATAGCAATCAGCCCCAGCATTTT
V: TRBV4-2; J: TRBJ2-1; D: NA; size: NA; CDR3: CASSQDPLLSSYNEQFF; DNA: TGTGCCAGCAGCCAAGATCCACTGTTGAGCTCCTACAATGAGCAGTTCTTC
V: TRBV6-5; J: TRBJ2-7; D: TRBD1; size: once; CDR3: CASSTQGAHEQYF; DNA: TGTGCCAGCAGTACCCAGGGGGCCCACGAGCAGTACTTC
V: TRBV29-1; J: TRBJ1-2; D: NA; size: NA; CDR3: CSVGDEANYGYTF; DNA: TGCAGCGTTGGGGACGAAGCTAACTATGGCTACACCTTC
V: TRBV5-6; J: TRBJ1-1; D: NA; size: NA; CDR3: CASRLGQLNTEAFF; DNA: TGTGCCAGCAGGCTTGGGCAGCTGAACACTGAAGCTTTCTTT
V: TRBV20-1; J: TRBJ2-2; D: NA; size: NA; CDR3: CSASKMGNTGELFF; DNA: TGCAGTGCTAGTAAGATGGGAAACACCGGGGAGCTGTTTTTT
V: TRBV14; J: TRBJ1-1; D: TRBD1; size: NA; CDR3: CASSQLGWTGGRSKSEAFF; DNA: TGTGCCAGCAGCCAACTTGGGTGGACAGGGGGCCGTAGTAAATCTGAAGCTTTCTTT
V: TRBV6-1; J: TRBJ2-3; D: NA; size: NA; CDR3: CASSEAGWRTDTQYF; DNA: TGTGCCAGCAGTGAAGCGGGATGGAGGACAGATACGCAGTATTTT
V: TRBV7-2; J: TRBJ1-1; D: NA; size: NA; CDR3: CASSLAVRSSGTEAFF; DNA: TGTGCCAGCAGCTTAGCGGTAAGGTCCTCGGGCACTGAAGCTTTCTTT
V: TRBV11-3; J: TRBJ2-3; D: TRBD2; size: once; CDR3: CASSSTRLTSGGYTDTQYF; DNA: TGTGCCAGCAGCTCAACTCGACTGACTAGCGGGGGATACACAGATACGCAGTATTTT
V: TRBV7-2; J: TRBJ1-2; D: TRBD1; size: NA; CDR3: CASSLVRGQVIYTF; DNA: TGTGCCAGCAGCTTAGTTAGGGGACAGGTTATCTACACCTTC
V: TRBV5-1; J: TRBJ1-1; D: NA; size: NA; CDR3: CASTRTGKADSEAFF; DNA: TGCGCCAGCACGCGGACCGGGAAGGCAGACTCTGAAGCTTTCTTT
V: TRBV9; J: TRBJ2-3; D: NA; size: NA; CDR3: CASSVAPGLETQYF; DNA: TGTGCCAGCAGCGTAGCCCCGGGCCTAGAGACGCAGTATTTT
V: TRBV30; J: TRBJ1-4; D: NA; size: NA; CDR3: CAWGTDEKLFF; DNA: TGTGCCTGGGGGACCGATGAAAAACTGTTTTTT